The 22 T cell receptor beta chains in this list originate from one sample, sequenced in a study of early T cells in non-severe SARS-CoV-2 infection. TCRdb re-analysed the 5' RACE reads in MiXCR, keeping a single row per CDR3 protein. The sample lists about 92,000 distinct CDR3 sequences; around 16% were seen once. Source material: whole blood. The receptors stem from an adult who was a healthcare worker with PCR-confirmed SARS-CoV-2 infection or an uninfected control (not recorded which).

CDR3 in amino acids: CASSFNSYSYEQYF. In nucleotides, the CDR3 is TGTGCCAGCAGTTTTAACAGTTACTCCTACGAGCAGTACTTC. The chain joins TRBV28 to TRBJ2-7, with D unclear. CDR1 and CDR2 (germline): MDHEN, SYDVKM. This CDR3 is 14 amino acids long. Trimming pared 3 bases from V and 0 bases from J, leaving 9 bases between.

This clonotype has ten or more counts. This chain connects TRBV20-1 to TRBJ2-1; D is possibly TRBD2 (6 bases). Germline-derived CDR1 and CDR2 are DFQATT and SNEGSKA (reference sequence). The V gene lost 6 bases and the J gene lost 1 base, with 19 bases spanning the gap. The CDR3 contains 16 residues. The DNA for the CDR3 is TGCAGTGCACCTGACCCCGGGACTCCATCCTACAATGAGCAGTTCTTC. Amino acid sequence: CSAPDPGTPSYNEQFF.

The chain combines TRBV10-2 with TRBJ2-5; possible D gene TRBD2, 5 bases. CDR1 WSHSY and CDR2 SAAADI come from the germline V gene. Between the trimmed V and J ends, which lost 7 bases and 1 base, there was a span of 16 bases. CDR3 size: 15 residues. CDR3 DNA: TGCGCCAGCAATACTGTAGCGAATTTCCAAGAGACCCAGTACTTC. It encodes CASNTVANFQETQYF.

This clonotype was picked up a small number of times. The rearrangement joins TRBV4-3 to TRBJ2-1; D is perhaps TRBD2 (6 bases). The CDR3 extends over 17 amino acids. Deletions cut 0 bases from V and 1 base from J, with 13 bases between. Germline V gene data show CDR1 as LGHNA and CDR2 as YSLEER. CDR3 amino acids: CASSQEELARSYNEQFF. CDR3 nucleotides: TGCGCCAGCAGCCAAGAAGAGCTAGCGAGGTCCTACAATGAGCAGTTCTTC.

This clonotype was observed a few times. The V call is TRBV5-6, the J call TRBJ2-2; D possibly matches TRBD1 or TRBD2 (6 bases each). This CDR3 has 17 residues. CDR1 and CDR2 from the germline V gene are SGHDT and YYEEEE. Between the trimmed V and J ends, which lost 3 bases and 1 base, there was a span of 16 bases. The CDR3 here is CASSSRDNKWNTGELFF. The CDR3 DNA follows: TGTGCCAGCAGCTCGCGGGACAATAAATGGAACACCGGGGAGCTGTTTTTT.

This clonotype was observed at least ten times. The chain carries TRBV6-2 or TRBV6-3 and TRBJ2-2; maybe TRBD1 (6 bases). The germline V gene has CDR1 MNHEY and CDR2 SVGEGT. V lost 7 bases to trimming and J lost 7 bases, with 22 bases between them. The CDR3 consists of 16 residues. As DNA, the CDR3 is TGTGCCAGCAACGAGCAGGGGATGGGGGCAAGCGGGGAGCTGTTTTTT. Protein product: CASNEQGMGASGELFF.

A few counts support this clonotype. The chain uses TRBV19 and TRBJ1-1, with D tentatively TRBD1 (5 bases). The CDR3 covers 13 residues. Germline-derived CDR1 and CDR2 are LNHDA and SQIVND (reference sequence). V was cut by 6 bases and J by 3 bases, with 11 bases left in between. CDR3 nucleotides: TGTGCCAGTAGAAGACAGAGGGACACTGAAGCTTTCTTT. Protein sequence: CASRRQRDTEAFF.

This clonotype was detected only a few times. This chain links TRBV29-1 with TRBJ1-1; TRBD1 aligns across 9 bases. With V trimmed by 2 bases and J by 5 bases, 6 bases remained unmatched. The CDR3 consists of 14 residues. Germline lookup yields CDR1 SQVTM and CDR2 ANQGSEA. CDR3 sequence reads: CSVESTGGQTEAFF. The CDR3 bases are TGCAGCGTTGAATCGACAGGGGGACAAACTGAAGCTTTCTTT. Full variable domain (remainder filled in from reference TRBV29-1 and TRBJ1-1): SAVISQKPSRDICQRGTSLTIQCQVDSQVTMMFWYRQQPGQSLTLIATANQGSEATYESGFVIDKFPISRPNLTFSTLTVSNMSPEDSSIYLCSVESTGGQTEAFFGQGTRLTVV.

CDR3 DNA sequence: TGTGCCAGCAGTGTACAGGGGCATAGCAATCAGCCCCAGCATTTT. The encoded protein is CASSVQGHSNQPQHF. J is TRBJ1-5 and V is TRBV27, with 7 bases that match TRBD1. Germline values: CDR1 MNHEY, CDR2 SMNVEV (reference sequence). This CDR3 spans 15 amino acids. With V trimmed by 5 bases and J by 0 bases, 4 bases remained unmatched.

This clonotype was detected many times. The J gene is TRBJ2-3, the V gene TRBV5-1; D gene unclear. The CDR3 runs to 13 residues. Per the germline V gene, CDR1 is SGHRS and CDR2 is YFSETQ. The V end lost 2 bases, the J end lost 2 bases, and 6 bases lay between the germline ends. The CDR3 region is CASSFRATDTQYF. The CDR3, as DNA: TGCGCCAGCAGCTTCCGGGCCACAGATACGCAGTATTTT.

In its sample, this clonotype was seen a few times. The rearrangement links TRBV27 to TRBJ2-7, with D hard to call. The CDR3 has 13 amino acids. The V and J ends lost 2 bases and 1 base respectively, with 6 bases between them. The germline CDR1 and CDR2 sequences are MNHEY and SMNVEV (reference sequence). The CDR3 sequence: CASSLGLSYEQYF. The CDR3 region has the DNA TGTGCCAGCAGTTTAGGTTTATCCTACGAGCAGTACTTC.

Only a few counts were recorded for this clonotype. The chain couples TRBV12-3 or TRBV12-4 to TRBJ1-1, with TRBD1 matching over 7 bases. V shed 5 bases and J 0 bases; nucleotides not matched to a gene: 6. The CDR3 has 15 residues. As DNA, the CDR3 is TGTGCCAGCAGTACCCGCAGGGGGATGAACACTGAAGCTTTCTTT. It encodes CASSTRRGMNTEAFF.

In its sample, this clonotype was seen a few times. Written as DNA, the CDR3 is TGTGCCAGCAGTGCCCACAGGGGCTTGGATGGCTACACCTTC. It yields the protein CASSAHRGLDGYTF. This chain uses TRBV28 with TRBJ1-2; 7 bases line up with TRBD1. The CDR3 totals 14 residues. Trimming removed 5 bases from V and 6 bases from J; junction bases left unmatched: 9. Looked up from germline, CDR1 is MDHEN and CDR2 is SYDVKM.

V usage is TRBV11-2 and J usage is TRBJ2-7, with 12 bases identical to TRBD1. The CDR3 totals 17 residues. CDR1 and CDR2 from the germline V gene are SGHAT and FQNNGV. Trimming removed 5 bases from V and 7 bases from J; junction bases left unmatched: 15. CDR3 in DNA: TGTGCCAGCAGCCCATACCGTCCGGGACAGGGGGCGGTGGAGCAGTACTTC. Protein sequence: CASSPYRPGQGAVEQYF.

The chain has TRBV5-8 and TRBJ1-6; unclear D gene. Germline V gives CDR1 SGHTS, CDR2 YDEGEE. V was shortened by 5 bases and J by 6 bases, with 12 bases between the two germline ends. The CDR3 runs 14 residues. The CDR3 sequence: CASSSGPINSPLHF. The DNA of the CDR3 is TGTGCCAGCAGTTCCGGGCCAATTAATTCACCCCTCCACTTT.

This clonotype has a count of ten or more. V and J are TRBV27 and TRBJ2-2; 7 bases are a match to TRBD1. The length of the CDR3 is 15 residues. V shed 6 bases, J shed 4 bases, and the junction held 8 bases outside the gene matches. The germline V gene has CDR1 MNHEY and CDR2 SMNVEV (reference sequence). CDR3 sequence: CASRWDRGVTGELFF. The CDR3 DNA reads TGTGCCAGCAGGTGGGACAGAGGGGTCACCGGGGAGCTGTTTTTT.

This clonotype was seen more than once but under ten times. This chain joins TRBV15 and TRBJ1-5, with 9 positions matching TRBD1. CDR3 length: 14 amino acids. The V gene's germline CDR1 is LNHNV and CDR2 YYDKDF (reference sequence). The trim removed 5 bases at V and 4 bases at J, leaving 3 bases unmatched. This CDR3 is CATSGQGMNQPQHF. The DNA for the CDR3 is TGTGCCACCAGCGGACAGGGGATGAATCAGCCCCAGCATTTT.

This clonotype occurred many times. The chain uses TRBV7-8 and TRBJ2-1, with D tentatively TRBD1 (6 bases). V was shortened by 2 bases and J by 7 bases, with 12 bases between the two germline ends. The CDR3 spans 14 residues. Germline V gene sequence: CDR1 SGHVS, CDR2 FQNEAQ. CDR3 DNA sequence: TGTGCCAGCAGCTTAAAAACAGGGAGTAATGAGCAGTTCTTC. Protein sequence: CASSLKTGSNEQFF.

This clonotype was counted a single time. The V call is TRBV21-1, the J call TRBJ1-1. TRBV21-1 is given as a pseudogene. The length of the CDR3 is 11 residues. The CDR3 DNA sequence: TGTGCCAGCGCGAGTGGCACTGAAGCTTTCTTT. Protein product: CASASGTEAFF.

V usage is TRBV7-2 and J usage is TRBJ1-2; 7 nucleotides line up with TRBD1. This CDR3 contains 15 residues. The germline CDR1 and CDR2 sequences are SGHTA and FQGNSA. Losses at the gene ends were 2 bases for V and 3 bases for J; bases not matched to a gene: 6. The CDR3 nucleotides are TGTGCCAGCAGCTTATCATCGGACAGGCACTATGGCTACACCTTC. It is translated as CASSLSSDRHYGYTF. Based on the CDR3 plus reference TRBV7-2 and TRBJ1-2, the full variable domain is GAGVSQSPSNKVTEKGKDVELRCDPISGHTALYWYRQSLGQGLEFLIYFQGNSAPDKSGLPSDRFSAERTGGSVSTLTIQRTQQEDSAVYLCASSLSSDRHYGYTFGSGTRLTVV.

The rearrangement joins TRBV7-9 to TRBJ2-7; 8 bases match TRBD1. CDR3 size: 15 residues. CDR1 SEHNR and CDR2 FQNEAQ come from the germline V gene (reference sequence). V lost 5 bases, J lost 3 bases, and 9 bases stayed unmatched. The CDR3 is CASSADRGRFYEQYF. The CDR3 DNA sequence: TGTGCCAGCAGCGCAGACAGGGGCCGGTTCTACGAGCAGTACTTC.

This clonotype was seen a few times. This sequence joins TRBV11-2 and TRBJ2-7, with unresolved D. This CDR3 region has 12 residues. Germline CDR1 SGHAT, CDR2 FQNNGV. The V and J ends lost 1 base and 6 bases respectively, with 7 bases between them. CDR3: CASSLGHREQYF. CDR3 in DNA: TGTGCCAGCAGCTTAGGGCACCGCGAGCAGTACTTC.